One and the same sample provided the 22 T cell receptor beta chains below, sequenced in a study of control samples from healthy donors and cancer patients. TCRdb keeps only in-frame clones here, not all; method: immunoSEQ multiplex PCR. The sample shows around 250,000 clones, about 80% of them seen only once. Source material: PBMCs. The receptors were sampled from a woman aged 55 to 70 with lung cancer.

This chain links TRBV12-3 or TRBV12-4 with TRBJ2-7; D is undetermined. The CDR3 spans 12 residues. The V end lost 6 bases, the J end lost 2 bases, and 8 bases lay between the germline ends. The CDR3 loop is CASSPTAYEQYF. Written as DNA, the CDR3 is TGTGCCAGCAGCCCGACGGCCTACGAGCAGTACTTC.

The table lists this clone with a few counts. The genes are TRBV2 and TRBJ1-5; the match to TRBD1 covers 8 bases. V dropped 4 bases and J dropped 4; count of bases not matched to a gene: 6. The germline V gene has CDR1 SNHLY and CDR2 FYNNEI. The CDR3 is 15 amino acids. The CDR3 here is CASSADRAQNQPQHF. The DNA of the CDR3 is TGTGCCAGCAGTGCGGACAGGGCCCAAAATCAGCCCCAGCATTTT. Using reference TRBV2 and TRBJ1-5 for the parts outside the CDR3, the full variable domain is EPEVTQTPSHQVTQMGQEVILRCVPISNHLYFYWYRQILGQKVEFLVSFYNNEISEKSEIFDDQFSVERPDGSNFTLKIRSTKLEDSAMYFCASSADRAQNQPQHFGDGTRLSIL.

The genes are TRBV5-1 and TRBJ2-7; TRBD1 matches 7 bases. J lost 6 bases, V lost 3 bases, and 3 bases had no gene match. The germline V gene encodes CDR1 SGHRS and CDR2 YFSETQ. This CDR3 region has 12 residues. The CDR3 bases are TGCGCCAGCAGCTCAAACAGGGGCGAGCAGTACTTC. Its protein product is CASSSNRGEQYF.

The gene calls are TRBV19 and TRBJ2-7; D is possibly TRBD2 (6 bases). Deletions cut 5 bases from V and 0 bases from J, with 8 bases between. CDR1 is LNHDA and CDR2 is SQIVND in the germline V gene (reference sequence). CDR3 size: 13 residues. CDR3 sequence (DNA): TGTGCCAGTAGTCCGGGGGACTCCTACGAGCAGTACTTC. This encodes CASSPGDSYEQYF.

The chain couples TRBV6-1 to TRBJ2-3, with TRBD2 identical over 9 bases. Per the germline V gene, CDR1 is MNHNS and CDR2 is SASEGT. The J segment lost 1 base and the V segment lost 1 base, leaving 6 bases of the junction unmatched. The CDR3 extends over 17 amino acids. The CDR3 loop is CASSEGGLASRTDTQYF. The CDR3 DNA is TGTGCCAGCAGTGAAGGGGGACTAGCTTCGCGCACAGATACGCAGTATTTT.

V is TRBV7-2 and J is TRBJ2-6; 7 bases line up with TRBD2. The CDR3 sequence is 16 residues long. V trimming: 2 bases; J trimming: 4 bases; junction bases outside the gene matches: 5. Germline V gene lookup returns CDR1 SGHTA and CDR2 FQGNSA. The CDR3 sequence is CASSLYGREGANVLTF. The CDR3 DNA is TGTGCCAGCAGCTTATATGGGAGGGAAGGGGCCAACGTCCTGACTTTC. Variable domain in full (rest from reference TRBV7-2 and TRBJ2-6): GAGVSQSPSNKVTEKGKDVELRCDPISGHTALYWYRQSLGQGLEFLIYFQGNSAPDKSGLPSDRFSAERTGGSVSTLTIQRTQQEDSAVYLCASSLYGREGANVLTFGAGSRLTVL.

The V and J genes are TRBV25-1 and TRBJ1-1; D gene ambiguous. With 5 bases removed from V and 0 bases from J, the gap between germline ends came to 10 bases. The CDR3 contains 14 residues. Germline lookup yields CDR1 MGHDK and CDR2 SYGVNS. The CDR3: CASSRGGMNTEAFF. The CDR3 nucleotides are TGTGCCAGCAGTCGTGGAGGGATGAACACTGAAGCTTTCTTT.

The rearrangement links TRBV12-3 or TRBV12-4 to TRBJ1-1, with D hard to call. The CDR3 contains 12 residues. V lost 3 bases to trimming and J lost 5 bases, with 7 bases between them. Here the CDR3 reads CASSFQETEAFF. The DNA for the CDR3 is TGTGCCAGCAGTTTCCAGGAAACTGAAGCTTTCTTT.

The chain employs TRBV2 and TRBJ1-1; weak D call: TRBD1 (6 bases). There are 15 residues in the CDR3. Germline CDR1 is SNHLY and CDR2 is FYNNEI. Between the trimmed V and J ends, which lost 8 bases and 1 base, there was a span of 17 bases. This chain's CDR3 is CASHLGGQPNTEAFF. The CDR3 DNA is TGTGCCAGCCACCTGGGGGGACAACCGAACACTGAAGCTTTCTTT.

The chain has TRBV5-8 and TRBJ1-2; 7 positions agree with TRBD1. In germline, CDR1 is SGHTS, CDR2 YDEGEE. The V segment lost 4 bases and the J segment 4 bases; nucleotides outside the gene matches: 13. This CDR3 contains 16 residues. For the CDR3, the DNA is TGTGCCAGCAGCGGACATGACAGGGCGAAAACCTATGGCTACACCTTC. Translation: CASSGHDRAKTYGYTF.

The CDR3 DNA follows: TGTGCCAGCAGCGTAGAGTCAGGGGACTATAATTCACCCCTCCACTTT. This sequence encodes CASSVESGDYNSPLHF. This sequence joins TRBV9 and TRBJ1-6; tentative D call: TRBD1 (6 bases). The CDR3 consists of 16 residues. V lost 0 bases and J lost 3, with 10 bases in between. The germline CDR1 and CDR2 sequences are SGDLS and YYNGEE.

The CDR3: CASKAGTDTQYF. The CDR3 DNA reads as TGCGCCAGCAAAGCTGGCACAGATACGCAGTATTTT. The J gene is TRBJ2-3, the V gene TRBV5-1; D remains unclear. The CDR3 runs 12 residues. The germline V and J ends were trimmed by 6 bases and 1 base, with 6 bases remaining between them. The germline CDR1 and CDR2 sequences are SGHRS and YFSETQ.

The chain is built from TRBV11-1 and TRBJ2-5; 8 bases are a match to TRBD1. The CDR3 covers 16 residues. V trimming: 3 bases; J trimming: 0 bases; junction bases outside the gene matches: 6. Germline CDR1 is SGHAT and CDR2 is FQDESV (reference sequence). The CDR3 DNA is TGTGCCAGCAGCTTCAAATGGGGACAGGACCAAGAGACCCAGTACTTC. It yields the protein CASSFKWGQDQETQYF.

The chain joins TRBV7-8 to TRBJ2-1, with 7 bases lining up with TRBD2. This CDR3 comprises 17 residues. The germline CDR1 and CDR2 sequences are SGHVS and FQNEAQ. V was pared by 1 base and J by 0 bases, with 6 bases of the junction left unmatched. CDR3 bases: TGTGCCAGCAGCTTAGGTGGCGGGAGTGTCTCCTACAATGAGCAGTTCTTC. Its translation is CASSLGGGSVSYNEQFF.

V usage is TRBV19 and J usage is TRBJ1-5; TRBD1 aligns across 9 bases. This CDR3 region has 14 residues. Germline V lookup: CDR1 LNHDA, CDR2 SQIVND (reference sequence). Trimming took 11 bases from V and 1 from J; bases not matched to a gene: 6. The CDR3, as DNA: TGTGCCGTAAACAGGGGGCCCAGCAATCAGCCCCAGCATTTT. Amino acid sequence: CAVNRGPSNQPQHF.

The chain combines TRBV5-1 with TRBJ1-4; no definite D call. Deletions cut 4 bases from V and 5 bases from J, with 12 bases between. CDR3 length equals 14 residues. Germline CDR1 reads SGHRS; CDR2 reads YFSETQ. The CDR3 reads CASSARTGNEKLFF. The CDR3 region has the DNA TGCGCCAGCAGCGCCCGGACGGGGAATGAAAAACTGTTTTTT.

This chain uses TRBV11-2 with TRBJ1-6; maybe TRBD1 (5 bases). Per germline, CDR1 SGHAT and CDR2 FQNNGV. The CDR3 covers 14 residues. V lost 2 bases and J lost 7, with 9 bases in between. The CDR3 here is CASSLNWGNSPLHF. The CDR3 coding sequence is TGTGCCAGCAGCTTAAATTGGGGCAATTCACCCCTCCACTTT.

V gene TRBV14 combines with J gene TRBJ1-1; the match to TRBD1 covers 11 bases. The germline V gene has CDR1 SGHDN and CDR2 FVKESK. This CDR3 is 15 amino acids long. The V and J ends lost 5 bases and 4 bases, in that order; junction bases with no gene match: 6. Written as DNA, the CDR3 is TGTGCCAGCAGCAGGCCCGGGACAGGGGGCACTGAAGCTTTCTTT. Protein: CASSRPGTGGTEAFF.

This clone showed up just a few times. The chain carries TRBV18 and TRBJ2-1, with TRBD2 matching 7 bases. The length of the CDR3 is 15 residues. J lost 4 bases, V lost 3 bases, and 6 bases had no gene match. Per the germline V gene, CDR1 is KGHSH and CDR2 is LQKENI. CDR3 in DNA: TGTGCCAGCTCACCGGCTTCTAGCGGTTACAATGAGCAGTTCTTC. Translating gives CASSPASSGYNEQFF. The variable domain in full, with the rest retrieved from reference TRBV18 and TRBJ2-1, is NAGVMQNPRHLVRRRGQEARLRCSPMKGHSHVYWYRQLPEEGLKFMVYLQKENIIDESGMPKERFSAEFPKEGPSILRIQQVVRGDSAAYFCASSPASSGYNEQFFGPGTRLTVL.

The chain carries TRBV6-2 or TRBV6-3 and TRBJ2-7; unclear D gene. V was shortened by 0 bases and J by 0 bases, with 12 bases between the two germline ends. This CDR3 contains 16 residues. Germline V CDR1 and CDR2: MNHEY, SVGEGT. Here the CDR3 reads CASSYSNSRSSYEQYF. The CDR3 region has the DNA TGTGCCAGCAGTTACTCGAATAGCAGAAGCTCCTACGAGCAGTACTTC.

J is TRBJ2-5 and V is TRBV5-5; TRBD2 might be the D (7 bases). Germline CDR1 is SGHKS and CDR2 is YYEKEE (reference sequence). Trimming left V 4 bases short and J 5 bases short, with 27 bases between. The CDR3 runs to 18 residues. The CDR3 here is CASSRTLGGGPESETQYF. The CDR3 coding sequence is TGTGCCAGCAGCCGAACCCTAGGGGGGGGGCCTGAATCGGAGACCCAGTACTTC.

This rearrangement joins TRBV28 to TRBJ2-5; tentatively, D is TRBD2 (5 bases). Trimming pared 3 bases from V and 2 bases from J, leaving 16 bases between. Germline V CDR1 and CDR2: MDHEN, SYDVKM. The CDR3 runs to 16 residues. CDR3 sequence reads: CASSFFPTQRQETQYF. CDR3 bases: TGTGCCAGCAGTTTTTTTCCTACCCAGCGGCAAGAGACCCAGTACTTC.